Following are 30 T cell receptor beta chains from one sample sequenced in a study of response to subunit inactivated influenza vaccine. Using its own MiXCR run on the RT-PCR reads, TCRdb lists one record per CDR3 protein. Here the sample spans about 610,000 distinct CDR3 sequences, around 13% being singletons. The material was PBMCs from blood, obtained less than 13 days after vaccination. The receptors originated from a man aged 50-60 years who received an inactivated influenza vaccine.

This clonotype was picked up many times. The J gene is TRBJ2-1, the V gene TRBV7-9; perhaps TRBD2 as D (5 bases). Between the trimmed V and J ends, which lost 5 bases and 7 bases, there was a span of 18 bases. Looked up from germline, CDR1 is SEHNR and CDR2 is FQNEAQ (reference sequence). This CDR3 has 15 amino acids. CDR3 sequence: CASSTIPASQNEQFF. The CDR3 DNA sequence: TGTGCCAGCAGCACAATCCCCGCTAGCCAGAATGAGCAGTTCTTC.

This clonotype was observed a few times. The genes are TRBV6-5 and TRBJ2-1, with a possible D match to TRBD2 (5 bases). The CDR3 has 13 residues. Trimming pared 6 bases from V and 4 bases from J, leaving 10 bases between. CDR1 is MNHEY, CDR2 SVGAGI, per germline. The CDR3 DNA sequence: TGTGCCAGCAGGGACTCGGTTTACAATGAGCAGTTCTTC. Encoded protein: CASRDSVYNEQFF.

This clonotype has just a few counts. The chain combines TRBV19 with TRBJ2-1, with D possibly matching TRBD1 (6 bases). The CDR3 sequence is 17 residues long. V was pared by 3 bases and J by 2 bases, with 17 bases between. Germline-derived CDR1 and CDR2 are LNHDA and SQIVND (reference sequence). In nucleotides, the CDR3 is TGTGCCAGTAGTATGACCCTTGTAGGGGGAACCTACAATGAGCAGTTCTTC. Its translation is CASSMTLVGGTYNEQFF. The whole variable domain, remainder taken from reference TRBV19 and TRBJ2-1, is DGGITQSPKYLFRKEGQNVTLSCEQNLNHDAMYWYRQDPGQGLRLIYYSQIVNDFQKGDIAEGYSVSREKKESFPLTVTSAQKNPTAFYLCASSMTLVGGTYNEQFFGPGTRLTVL.

The chain is built from TRBV3-1 and TRBJ2-3; D is possibly TRBD1 (6 bases). Germline loops: CDR1 LGHDT, CDR2 YNNKEL (reference sequence). V shed 4 bases and J shed 8 bases, with 10 bases lying between them. The CDR3 runs to 12 residues. The CDR3: CASSPDSRTQYF. Here the CDR3 DNA reads TGTGCCAGCAGCCCGGACAGTCGTACGCAGTATTTT.

The V call is TRBV20-1, the J call TRBJ2-3; tentative D call: TRBD1 (6 bases). V was clipped by 0 bases and J by 7 bases, with 17 bases between them. The CDR3 is 15 residues long. CDR1 DFQATT and CDR2 SNEGSKA come from the germline V gene (reference sequence). CDR3 amino acids: CSARDGQLVTYTQYF. In DNA, the CDR3 is TGCAGTGCTAGAGACGGACAGTTGGTAACATATACGCAGTATTTT.

This clonotype has a handful of counts. V gene TRBV7-2 combines with J gene TRBJ2-5, with D perhaps TRBD2 (6 bases). Germline CDR1 is SGHTA and CDR2 is FQGNSA. V was shortened by 4 bases and J by 2 bases, with 14 bases between the two germline ends. There are 15 residues in the CDR3. This CDR3 reads CASSYNAGPQETQYF. The CDR3 DNA reads TGTGCCAGCAGCTATAACGCGGGACCTCAAGAGACCCAGTACTTC.

V and J are TRBV4-3 and TRBJ2-5; TRBD1 matches 7 bases. V lost 0 bases and J lost 5; bases outside the gene matches: 6. CDR3 length: 15 residues. The germline gives CDR1 LGHNA, CDR2 YSLEER. The CDR3 is CASSQEGTAGETQYF. DNA of the CDR3: TGCGCCAGCAGCCAAGAGGGGACAGCCGGGGAGACCCAGTACTTC.

This clonotype was seen more than once but under ten times. The chain recombines TRBV10-2 with TRBJ1-2; tentatively, D is TRBD1 (6 bases). Trimming took off 6 bases at V and 6 bases at J, with 14 bases between the two ends. The CDR3 contains 13 residues. CDR1 WSHSY and CDR2 SAAADI come from the germline V gene. In nucleotides, the CDR3 is TGCGCCAGCAGACAGGGACTGGTGGATGGCTACACCTTC. Translation gives CASRQGLVDGYTF.

This clonotype showed up just a few times. This chain uses TRBV5-1 with TRBJ2-4, with D perhaps TRBD2 (6 bases). This CDR3 has 13 amino acids. V lost 0 bases and J 7 bases, leaving 8 bases between the germline ends. Germline-derived CDR1 and CDR2 are SGHRS and YFSETQ. CDR3 residues: CASSLAGTNIQYF. In DNA, the CDR3 is TGCGCCAGCAGCTTGGCGGGGACTAACATTCAGTACTTC.

In its sample, this clonotype was seen a few times. V gene TRBV5-1 combines with J gene TRBJ2-7, with D maybe TRBD2 (5 bases). The ends were cut back, 5 bases at V and 1 base at J, with 13 bases in the middle. Germline V lookup: CDR1 SGHRS, CDR2 YFSETQ. This CDR3 spans 14 amino acids. CDR3 sequence: CASRYTRDSYEQYF. CDR3 in DNA: TGCGCCAGCAGGTACACGAGGGATTCCTACGAGCAGTACTTC.

The V call is TRBV4-1, the J call TRBJ1-4; TRBD1 matches at 7 bases. The CDR3 runs to 18 residues. CDR1 and CDR2 (germline): MGHRA, YSYEKL. J lost 7 bases, V lost 4 bases, and 18 bases had no gene match. Here the CDR3 reads CASSRRQGSSFAGEKLFF. The DNA for the CDR3 is TGCGCCAGCAGCCGCCGACAGGGTAGTAGTTTCGCTGGTGAAAAACTGTTTTTT.

This sequence joins TRBV3-1 and TRBJ2-6, with D unclear. Germline V gene sequence: CDR1 LGHDT, CDR2 YNNKEL (reference sequence). The CDR3 sequence is 16 residues long. V was trimmed by 0 bases and J by 0 bases, leaving 6 bases between them. This CDR3 is CASSQEKYSGANVLTF. CDR3 bases: TGTGCCAGCAGCCAAGAAAAATACTCTGGGGCCAACGTCCTGACTTTC.

This clonotype has more than one count but fewer than ten. The chain couples TRBV25-1 to TRBJ2-3; no clear D gene. The CDR3 covers 14 residues. Germline lookup yields CDR1 MGHDK and CDR2 SYGVNS. V was trimmed by 3 bases and J by 7 bases, leaving 14 bases between them. CDR3 sequence: CASSDLGRQNTQYF. CDR3 coding DNA: TGTGCCAGCAGTGATCTGGGAAGACAAAATACGCAGTATTTT. The full variable domain, its missing parts supplied by reference TRBV25-1 and TRBJ2-3, is EADIYQTPRYLVIGTGKKITLECSQTMGHDKMYWYQQDPGMELHLIHYSYGVNSTEKGDLSSESTVSRIRTEHFPLTLESARPSHTSQYLCASSDLGRQNTQYFGPGTRLTVL.

The J gene is TRBJ2-5, the V gene TRBV11-2, with 10 bases aligning to TRBD1. Germline CDR1 SGHAT, CDR2 FQNNGV. V trimming: 6 bases; J trimming: 2 bases; junction bases outside the gene matches: 12. This CDR3 is built from 17 residues. CDR3 region: CASSTWSEDRGQETQYF. The CDR3 nucleotides read TGTGCCAGCAGTACATGGAGCGAGGACAGGGGGCAAGAGACCCAGTACTTC.

The chain combines TRBV24-1 with TRBJ2-3, with D possibly matching TRBD2 (5 bases). Trimming removed 0 bases from V and 4 bases from J, with 13 bases in between. The germline V gene has CDR1 KGHDR and CDR2 SFDVKD. The CDR3 contains 16 residues. DNA of the CDR3: TGTGCCACCAGTGATTTGTCTGCGGGTCGGGCAGATACGCAGTATTTT. This codes for CATSDLSAGRADTQYF.

This clonotype was detected a few times. The chain links TRBV20-1 to TRBJ2-7, with TRBD2 as a possible D gene (5 bases). V lost 3 bases to trimming and J lost 6 bases, with 18 bases between them. Germline CDR1 reads DFQATT; CDR2 reads SNEGSKA (reference sequence). The CDR3 covers 14 residues. The DNA of the CDR3 is TGCAGTGCTAGGTTTGGGGTGAGGGTTTCCGAGCAGTACTTC. This translates into CSARFGVRVSEQYF.

This clonotype was observed a few times. The V call is TRBV3-1, the J call TRBJ2-3; 7 bases line up with TRBD2. The V and J ends lost 0 bases and 0 bases, in that order; junction bases with no gene match: 9. In germline, CDR1 is LGHDT, CDR2 YNNKEL (reference sequence). This CDR3 region has 18 residues. The CDR3 DNA reads TGTGCCAGCAGCCAAGATACACTAGCGTTCCGTAGCACAGATACGCAGTATTTT. Translated: CASSQDTLAFRSTDTQYF.

The table lists this clonotype with a few counts. The rearrangement links TRBV12-3 or TRBV12-4 to TRBJ1-5; D unclear. The CDR3 extends over 13 amino acids. Trimming took 5 bases from V and 3 from J, leaving 8 bases between them. CDR3 in amino acids: CASSPSPNQPQHF. The CDR3 nucleotides read TGTGCCAGCAGTCCCAGTCCCAATCAGCCCCAGCATTTT.

The J gene is TRBJ2-3, the V gene TRBV28, with 7 bases matching TRBD2. The CDR3 loop spans 15 amino acids. Germline V gene lookup returns CDR1 MDHEN and CDR2 SYDVKM. The J segment lost 8 bases and the V segment lost 6 bases, leaving 14 bases of the junction unmatched. The CDR3 bases are TGTGCCAGCAGCAAACCGACGGGAGGTCTTGGTACGCAGTATTTT. This gives the protein CASSKPTGGLGTQYF.

The gene calls are TRBV20-1 and TRBJ2-7, with TRBD1 matching 7 bases. Trimming cost V 1 base and J 5 bases; bases outside gene matches: 5. This CDR3 contains 13 residues. The germline V gene has CDR1 DFQATT and CDR2 SNEGSKA (reference sequence). Here the CDR3 reads CSARAQGFNEQYF. DNA for the CDR3: TGCAGTGCTAGAGCACAGGGGTTCAACGAGCAGTACTTC.

V usage is TRBV7-8 and J usage is TRBJ2-2; possible D gene TRBD2, 6 bases. V gave up 6 bases and J gave up 4 bases, with 15 bases separating them. This CDR3 is 15 amino acids long. The V gene's germline CDR1 is SGHVS and CDR2 FQNEAQ. DNA of the CDR3: TGTGCCAGCAGTCGGCGGAGGGCTAGCACCGGGGAGCTGTTTTTT. Protein: CASSRRRASTGELFF.

This clonotype was picked up a small number of times. V gene TRBV6-5 combines with J gene TRBJ1-2; D gene ambiguous. The CDR3 covers 11 residues. Germline-derived CDR1 and CDR2 are MNHEY and SVGAGI. With 4 bases removed from V and 6 bases from J, the gap between germline ends came to 6 bases. This chain's CDR3 is CASSSLHGYTF. The DNA for the CDR3 is TGTGCCAGCAGTTCTTTACATGGCTACACCTTC.

This clonotype was seen more than once but under ten times. The chain links TRBV12-3 or TRBV12-4 to TRBJ1-5; D possibly corresponds to TRBD1 (6 bases). This CDR3 has 15 amino acids. Trimming took off 3 bases at V and 3 bases at J, with 12 bases between the two ends. CDR3 amino acids: CASSFARGHNQPQHF. The CDR3 region has the DNA TGTGCCAGCAGTTTTGCCAGGGGCCACAATCAGCCCCAGCATTTT.

This clonotype appeared a few times. The genes are TRBV20-1 and TRBJ2-7; 8 bases are shared with TRBD1. CDR1 is DFQATT and CDR2 is SNEGSKA in the germline V gene (reference sequence). The CDR3 runs 14 residues. J gave up 2 bases and V 0 bases, and 3 bases lay outside the gene matches. CDR3 sequence: CSARDVRGPYEQYF. The CDR3, as DNA: TGCAGTGCTAGAGATGTCAGGGGGCCCTACGAGCAGTACTTC.

This clonotype occurred a few times. This chain joins TRBV7-2 and TRBJ2-7; tentative D call: TRBD1 (5 bases). Germline V CDR1 and CDR2: SGHTA, FQGNSA. Trimming took 5 bases from V and 3 from J, leaving 11 bases between them. The CDR3 covers 13 residues. The CDR3 nucleotides are TGTGCCAGCAGCCCGGACACCTTCTACGAGCAGTACTTC. Protein: CASSPDTFYEQYF.

The gene calls are TRBV6-5 and TRBJ2-2, with TRBD2 matching 10 bases. CDR1 is MNHEY and CDR2 is SVGAGI in the germline V gene. V lost 4 bases, J lost 6 bases, and 11 bases stayed unmatched. CDR3 size: 17 residues. The CDR3 DNA is TGTGCCAGCAGTTCTGGACTAGCGGTCCGAACACCCGGGGAGCTGTTTTTT. Protein: CASSSGLAVRTPGELFF.

This sequence joins TRBV30 and TRBJ1-2; D remains unclear. This CDR3 is built from 14 residues. In germline, CDR1 is GTSNPN, CDR2 SVGIG (reference sequence). The ends were cut back, 4 bases at V and 0 bases at J, with 12 bases in the middle. DNA for the CDR3: TGTGCCTGGACGACGATAATCCCTAACTATGGCTACACCTTC. As protein: CAWTTIIPNYGYTF.

This clonotype was observed a few times. V gene TRBV14 combines with J gene TRBJ2-7, with D perhaps matching TRBD1 (5 bases). V shed 5 bases and J shed 5 bases, with 16 bases lying between them. The CDR3 extends over 14 amino acids. Germline V gives CDR1 SGHDN, CDR2 FVKESK. CDR3 residues: CASSASTRVHEQYF. The CDR3 DNA reads as TGTGCCAGCAGCGCCTCGACCAGGGTCCACGAGCAGTACTTC.

This clonotype was seen a handful of times. The V and J genes are TRBV28 and TRBJ2-7; D is unclear. In germline, CDR1 is MDHEN, CDR2 SYDVKM. V lost 8 bases, J lost 1 base, and 6 bases lay in between. The CDR3 runs 11 residues. This CDR3 is CASGVSYEQYF. CDR3 DNA: TGTGCCAGCGGGGTTTCCTACGAGCAGTACTTC.

This clonotype occurred many times. The gene calls are TRBV3-1 and TRBJ1-1, with D possibly being TRBD1 (6 bases). The CDR3 is made up of 14 amino acids. CDR1 and CDR2 (germline): LGHDT, YNNKEL (reference sequence). V was cut by 0 bases and J by 11 bases, with 16 bases left in between. The CDR3: CASSQDLWGAGAFF. CDR3 DNA sequence: TGTGCCAGCAGCCAAGATCTATGGGGGGCAGGGGCTTTCTTT.